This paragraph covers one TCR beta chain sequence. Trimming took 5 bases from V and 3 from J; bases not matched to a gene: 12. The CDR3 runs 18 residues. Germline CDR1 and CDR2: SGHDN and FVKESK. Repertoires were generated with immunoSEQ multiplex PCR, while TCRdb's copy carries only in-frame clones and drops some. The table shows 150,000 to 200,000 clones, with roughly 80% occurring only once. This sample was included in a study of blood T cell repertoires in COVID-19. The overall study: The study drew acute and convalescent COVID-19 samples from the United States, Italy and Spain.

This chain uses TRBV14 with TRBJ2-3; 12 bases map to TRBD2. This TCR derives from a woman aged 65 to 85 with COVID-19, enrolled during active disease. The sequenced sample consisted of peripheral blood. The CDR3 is CASSFFPGGLAGTDTQYF. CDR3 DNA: TGTGCCAGCAGCTTTTTCCCCGGTGGACTAGCGGGAACAGATACGCAGTATTTT.